A single sample gave rise to the 9 T cell receptor beta chains below, sequenced in a study of human T cells and chemical hapten exposure. Stated time point: patch test 1, 2 weeks after DPC sensitization. Treatment specified: therapeutic diphenylcyclopropenone sensitization with weekly scalp DPC. Using its own MiXCR run on the RACE reads, TCRdb lists one record per CDR3 protein. The sample holds roughly 380,000 distinct CDR3 sequences, 4.8% seen once. The material was whole blood, obtained in connection with sensitization to the hapten diphenylcyclopropenone (DPC). These receptors were taken from a woman in her fifties or sixties with alopecia areata. Some clones in this sample may be carry-over from other donors' samples.

CDR3 protein: CASSMSQTYGYTF. The CDR3 nucleotides read TGTGCCAGTAGTATGAGTCAGACCTATGGCTACACCTTC. V is TRBV19 and J is TRBJ1-2, with unresolved D. The CDR3 is made up of 13 amino acids. Germline V gene sequence: CDR1 LNHDA, CDR2 SQIVND (reference sequence). V lost 3 bases and J lost 4, with 9 bases in between. The full variable domain, rest sourced from reference TRBV19 and TRBJ1-2, is DGGITQSPKYLFRKEGQNVTLSCEQNLNHDAMYWYRQDPGQGLRLIYYSQIVNDFQKGDIAEGYSVSREKKESFPLTVTSAQKNPTAFYLCASSMSQTYGYTFGSGTRLTVV.

The gene calls are TRBV6-5 and TRBJ1-1; D gene unclear. The germline gives CDR1 MNHEY, CDR2 SVGAGI. Trimming took 8 bases from V and 1 from J, leaving 8 bases between them. The CDR3 runs 12 residues. CDR3: CASGEENTEAFF. The DNA of the CDR3 is TGTGCCAGCGGCGAAGAGAACACTGAAGCTTTCTTT.

This clonotype has a count of ten or more. V usage is TRBV12-5 and J usage is TRBJ1-5; 8 nucleotides line up with TRBD1. The CDR3 is 14 amino acids. Germline CDR1 and CDR2: LGHNT and FRNRAP. V dropped 9 bases and J dropped 3; count of bases not matched to a gene: 7. The CDR3 nucleotides are TGTGCTAGCGACGGGACAGGTGACAATCAGCCCCAGCATTTT. This encodes CASDGTGDNQPQHF.

Many counts were recorded for this clonotype. The CDR3 DNA sequence: TGCGCCAGCAGCTTGGTTATCCCTAGCGGATTCCAAGAGACCCAGTACTTC. Translating it yields CASSLVIPSGFQETQYF. The chain has TRBV5-1 and TRBJ2-5; 7 nucleotides align to TRBD2. CDR1 is SGHRS, CDR2 YFSETQ, per germline. The V and J ends lost 0 bases and 1 base, in that order; junction bases with no gene match: 9. This CDR3 has 17 residues.

The chain has TRBV12-3 or TRBV12-4 and TRBJ1-1; 7 nucleotides agree with TRBD1. The CDR3 extends over 16 amino acids. Trimming removed 4 bases from V and 3 bases from J; junction bases left unmatched: 11. CDR3 amino acids: CASSSSGTVVDTEAFF. The CDR3 DNA reads TGTGCCAGCAGTTCTTCCGGGACAGTCGTGGACACTGAAGCTTTCTTT.

Note on this clonotype: This may be a read error, as it is one base from a much larger clone. The genes are TRBV6-5 and TRBJ1-1; TRBD1 is a possible D gene (6 bases). Germline V gene lookup returns CDR1 MNHEY and CDR2 SVGAGI. The CDR3 is made up of 14 amino acids. V lost 2 bases, J lost 5 bases, and 12 bases lay in between. CDR3 protein: CASSYRGATTEAFF. CDR3 nucleotide sequence: TGTGCCAGCAGTTACCGGGGGGCGACTACTGAAGCTTTCTTT.

This clonotype was seen repeatedly, ten times or more. V is TRBV20-1 and J is TRBJ1-1, with TRBD1 identical over 8 bases. V gave up 6 bases and J gave up 4 bases; unmatched junction bases: 13. The CDR3 spans 15 residues. Germline values: CDR1 DFQATT, CDR2 SNEGSKA (reference sequence). The CDR3 nucleotides read TGCAGTGCCCAAACTACAGGGGGAGTGGCCACTGAAGCTTTCTTT. Amino acid sequence: CSAQTTGGVATEAFF.

The V call is TRBV2, the J call TRBJ2-2, with no clear D. This CDR3 is 13 amino acids long. V was trimmed by 4 bases and J by 6 bases, leaving 9 bases between them. Looked up from germline, CDR1 is SNHLY and CDR2 is FYNNEI. The CDR3 region is CASSADRPGELFF. In DNA, the CDR3 is TGTGCCAGCAGTGCCGACCGGCCCGGGGAGCTGTTTTTT. The complete variable domain, with remaining parts taken from reference TRBV2 and TRBJ2-2, reads EPEVTQTPSHQVTQMGQEVILRCVPISNHLYFYWYRQILGQKVEFLVSFYNNEISEKSEIFDDQFSVERPDGSNFTLKIRSTKLEDSAMYFCASSADRPGELFFGEGSRLTVL.

The chain carries TRBV9 and TRBJ2-7; 7 bases fit TRBD1. Trimming at V came to 3 bases and at J to 3 bases, leaving 3 bases not matched to a gene. The CDR3 has 13 amino acids. Germline V gene sequence: CDR1 SGDLS, CDR2 YYNGEE. CDR3 DNA: TGTGCCAGCAGCGGGGACAGCATCTACGAGCAGTACTTC. This gives the protein CASSGDSIYEQYF.